A selection of T cell receptor beta chains follows, all from one sample in a study of shared clonotypes between healthy human individuals. Method: immunoSEQ multiplex PCR; TCRdb's copy keeps in-frame clones and lacks some. The profile covers 1.6 million or so clones, with 98% appearing a single time and approximately 0.4% taken by the ten largest. The sample consisted of naive CD4+ T cells sorted from blood. These receptors came from a man between 25 and 39 years old in good health. CDR3s include the opening cysteine and the closing phenylalanine or tryptophan. A D gene is named only where the DNA matches it firmly. A clone size is listed for some rows: how often the clone was seen (once, few, many), or a class if it is expanded.

NA	TRBD2	TRBV2	TRBJ2-7	CASSYGKVAGAAYEQYF	TGTGCCAGCAGCTACGGCAAAGTAGCGGGAGCCGCCTACGAGCAGTACTTC
NA	TRBD2	TRBV11-3	TRBJ2-1	CASSLSSGGVGEQFF	TGTGCCAGCAGCTTATCTAGCGGGGGAGTTGGTGAGCAGTTCTTC
NA	NA	TRBV7-2	TRBJ2-7	CASSRFEGEQYF	TGTGCCAGCAGCCGGTTCGAGGGCGAGCAGTACTTC
NA	NA	TRBV6-1	TRBJ2-7	CASSEAGPTYEQYF	TGTGCCAGCAGTGAAGCGGGCCCAACCTACGAGCAGTACTTC
NA	TRBD2	TRBV5-1	TRBJ2-7	CASREGRGEQYF	TGCGCCAGTCGGGAGGGCCGTGGAGAGCAGTACTTC
NA	TRBD2	TRBV18	TRBJ2-1	CASSPLTSGIGNEQFF	TGTGCCAGCTCACCGTTGACTAGCGGGATTGGGAATGAGCAGTTCTTC
NA	NA	TRBV5-4	TRBJ2-3	CASSLVRTNSLAATDTQYF	TGTGCCAGCAGCTTGGTCCGGACGAACTCCCTCGCCGCCACAGATACGCAGTATTTT
NA	NA	TRBV7-2	TRBJ1-3	CASARLASGNTIYF	TGTGCCAGCGCGAGGTTAGCCTCTGGAAACACCATATATTTT
NA	TRBD2	TRBV9	TRBJ2-5	CASSPGLVEETQYF	TGTGCCAGCAGCCCAGGACTAGTCGAAGAGACCCAGTACTTC
NA	TRBD2	TRBV25-1	TRBJ2-5	CASSLAGFGAETQYF	TGTGCCAGCAGTCTAGCGGGATTTGGGGCTGAGACCCAGTACTTC
NA	TRBD1	TRBV4-2	TRBJ2-1	CASSPAVIGQGSYNEQFF	TGTGCCAGCAGCCCAGCCGTAATTGGACAGGGGTCCTACAATGAGCAGTTCTTC
NA	TRBD1	TRBV5-4	TRBJ1-4	CASSFGGIGTGIEKLFF	TGTGCCAGCAGCTTTGGGGGGATCGGGACAGGGATTGAAAAACTGTTTTTT
once	TRBD2	TRBV13	TRBJ2-1	CASSLVGREGSEQFF	TGTGCCAGCAGCTTAGTCGGGCGGGAGGGGAGTGAGCAGTTCTTC
few	TRBD2	TRBV9	TRBJ2-2	CASSVVSGRDTGELFF	TGTGCCAGCAGCGTAGTTAGCGGGAGAGACACCGGGGAGCTGTTTTTT
NA	TRBD1	TRBV6-1	TRBJ1-3	CATSQGAGNTIYF	TGTGCCACTTCACAGGGGGCAGGAAACACCATATATTTT
NA	TRBD1	TRBV19	TRBJ1-5	CASSGGLIGGSQPQHF	TGTGCCAGTTCAGGGGGGTTGATAGGGGGTTCTCAGCCCCAGCATTTT
NA	NA	TRBV27	TRBJ2-7	CASSFSTGGEQYF	TGTGCCAGCAGTTTTAGCACAGGAGGCGAGCAGTACTTC
NA	NA	TRBV28	TRBJ1-2	CASSYQVNYGYTF	TGTGCCAGCAGTTACCAGGTCAACTATGGCTACACCTTC
NA	TRBD2	TRBV4-3	TRBJ2-5	CASSQELAGYQETQYF	TGCGCCAGCAGCCAAGAACTAGCGGGGTACCAAGAGACCCAGTACTTC
NA	TRBD1	TRBV28	TRBJ1-5	CASSFWAGGQPQHF	TGTGCCAGCAGTTTTTGGGCAGGGGGTCAGCCCCAGCATTTT
NA	NA	TRBV29-1	TRBJ1-2	CSLLDSYGYTF	TGCAGCCTCTTAGACAGCTATGGCTACACCTTC
NA	NA	TRBV5-1	TRBJ2-5	CASSLGGLETQYF	TGCGCCAGCAGCTTGGGAGGGTTGGAGACCCAGTACTTC
NA	NA	TRBV7-9	TRBJ2-7	CASTAKSISSYEQYF	TGTGCCAGCACCGCCAAATCGATCAGCTCCTACGAGCAGTACTTC
NA	NA	TRBV5-6	TRBJ1-4	CASSTQGATNEKLFF	TGTGCCAGCAGCACCCAGGGTGCAACTAATGAAAAACTGTTTTTT
NA	NA	TRBV25-1	TRBJ2-5	CASADSPKGETQYF	TGTGCCAGCGCCGACAGCCCGAAGGGAGAGACCCAGTACTTC
NA	NA	TRBV28	TRBJ2-7	CASSQNLFNDEQYF	TGTGCCAGCAGCCAGAACTTATTTAACGACGAGCAGTACTTC
NA	NA	TRBV28	TRBJ1-1	CASSLLGSGNTEAFF	TGTGCCAGCAGTTTACTAGGGAGCGGTAACACTGAAGCTTTCTTT
NA	TRBD2	TRBV19	TRBJ2-5	CASSLGTSPPGAETQYF	TGTGCCAGTAGTTTGGGGACTAGCCCGCCCGGGGCGGAGACCCAGTACTTC
once	NA	TRBV5-4	TRBJ2-2	CASSGGAGAVTGELFF	TGTGCCAGCAGCGGGGGGGCAGGGGCCGTGACCGGGGAGCTGTTTTTT
NA	NA	TRBV5-1	TRBJ2-1	CASSVKSRSYNEQFF	TGCGCCAGCAGCGTAAAGAGTCGTTCCTACAATGAGCAGTTCTTC
once	NA	TRBV18	TRBJ2-2	CASSPLPGLGTGELFF	TGTGCCAGCTCACCTCTACCAGGTTTAGGGACCGGGGAGCTGTTTTTT
NA	TRBD1	TRBV11-3	TRBJ1-1	CASSRTGGTEAFF	TGTGCCAGCAGCCGCACAGGGGGAACTGAAGCTTTCTTT
NA	NA	TRBV6-5	TRBJ2-4	CASRPSPKNIQYF	TGTGCCAGCCGACCTTCCCCCAAAAACATTCAGTACTTC
NA	NA	TRBV9	TRBJ2-7	CASSVGGEQYF	TGTGCCAGCAGCGTAGGTGGCGAGCAGTACTTC
NA	TRBD1	TRBV9	TRBJ2-2	CASRGQVLTGELFF	TGTGCCAGCAGAGGACAGGTCTTAACCGGGGAGCTGTTTTTT
NA	NA	TRBV7-2	TRBJ1-2	CASSFYSYGYTF	TGTGCCAGCAGCTTTTACAGTTATGGCTACACCTTC
NA	NA	TRBV6-1	TRBJ2-7	CASSESGRDYEQYF	TGTGCCAGCAGTGAAAGCGGCAGGGACTACGAGCAGTACTTC
NA	TRBD2	TRBV7-7	TRBJ2-2	CATPGLAGVGTGELFF	TGTGCCACCCCGGGACTAGCGGGAGTCGGCACCGGGGAGCTGTTTTTT